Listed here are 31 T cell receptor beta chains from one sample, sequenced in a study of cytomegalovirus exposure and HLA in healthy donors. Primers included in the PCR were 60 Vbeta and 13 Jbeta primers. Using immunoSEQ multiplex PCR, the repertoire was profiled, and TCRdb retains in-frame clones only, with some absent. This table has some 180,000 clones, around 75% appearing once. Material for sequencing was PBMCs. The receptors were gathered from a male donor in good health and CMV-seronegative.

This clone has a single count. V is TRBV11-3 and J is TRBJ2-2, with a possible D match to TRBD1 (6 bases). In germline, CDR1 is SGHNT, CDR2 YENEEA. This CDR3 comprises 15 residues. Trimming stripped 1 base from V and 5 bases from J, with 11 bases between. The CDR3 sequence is CASSLGGRRTGELFF. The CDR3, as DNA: TGTGCCAGCAGCTTAGGGGGGCGGAGGACCGGGGAGCTGTTTTTT.

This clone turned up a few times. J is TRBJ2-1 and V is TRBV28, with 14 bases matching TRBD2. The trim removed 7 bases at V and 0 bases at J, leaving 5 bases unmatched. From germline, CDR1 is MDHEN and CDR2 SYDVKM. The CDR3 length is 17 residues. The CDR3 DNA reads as TGTGCCAGCACCGGGACTAGCGGGAGTAGCTCCTACAATGAGCAGTTCTTC. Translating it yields CASTGTSGSSSYNEQFF.

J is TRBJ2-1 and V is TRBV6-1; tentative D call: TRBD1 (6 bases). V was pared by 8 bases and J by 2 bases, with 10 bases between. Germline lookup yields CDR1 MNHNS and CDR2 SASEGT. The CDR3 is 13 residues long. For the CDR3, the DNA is TGTGCCAGCTGGAAGGGGGCCTACAATGAGCAGTTCTTC. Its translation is CASWKGAYNEQFF.

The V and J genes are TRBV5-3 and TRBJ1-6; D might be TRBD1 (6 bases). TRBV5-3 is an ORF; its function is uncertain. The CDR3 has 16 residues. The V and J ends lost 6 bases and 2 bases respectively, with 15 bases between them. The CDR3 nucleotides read TGTGCCAGAACAAGTCAGGGGCTGACCTATAATTCACCCCTCCACTTT. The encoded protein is CARTSQGLTYNSPLHF.

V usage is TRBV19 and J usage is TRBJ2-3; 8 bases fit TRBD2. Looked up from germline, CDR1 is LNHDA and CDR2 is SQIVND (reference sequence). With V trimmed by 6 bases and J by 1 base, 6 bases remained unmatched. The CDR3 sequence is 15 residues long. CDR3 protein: CASRNPTSGTDTQYF. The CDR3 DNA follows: TGTGCCAGTAGAAATCCGACTAGCGGCACAGATACGCAGTATTTT.

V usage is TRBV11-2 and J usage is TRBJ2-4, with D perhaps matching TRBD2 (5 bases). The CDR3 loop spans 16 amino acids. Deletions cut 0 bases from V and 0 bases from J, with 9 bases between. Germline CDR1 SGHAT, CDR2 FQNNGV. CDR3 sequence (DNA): TGTGCCAGCAGCTTAGATCGGGGAAGAGCCAAAAACATTCAGTACTTC. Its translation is CASSLDRGRAKNIQYF.

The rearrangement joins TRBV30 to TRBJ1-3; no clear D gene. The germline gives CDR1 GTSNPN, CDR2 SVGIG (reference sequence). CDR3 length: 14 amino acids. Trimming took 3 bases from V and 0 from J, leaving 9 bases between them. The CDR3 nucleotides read TGTGCCTGGAGCGCCCCGAGCTCTGGAAACACCATATATTTT. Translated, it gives CAWSAPSSGNTIYF.

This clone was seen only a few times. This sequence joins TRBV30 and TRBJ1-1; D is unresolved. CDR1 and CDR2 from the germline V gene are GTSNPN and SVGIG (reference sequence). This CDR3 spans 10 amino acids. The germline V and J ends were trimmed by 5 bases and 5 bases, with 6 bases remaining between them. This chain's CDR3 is CAWSGTEAFF. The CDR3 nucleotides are TGTGCCTGGTCGGGTACTGAAGCTTTCTTT.

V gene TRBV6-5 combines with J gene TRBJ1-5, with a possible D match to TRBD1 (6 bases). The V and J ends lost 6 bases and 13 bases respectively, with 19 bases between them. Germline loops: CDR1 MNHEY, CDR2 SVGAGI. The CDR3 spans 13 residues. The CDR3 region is CASRPPGQYSQHF. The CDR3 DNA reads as TGTGCCAGCAGACCACCTGGACAGTACAGTCAGCATTTT.

The CDR3 sequence: CASSDLADSYNEQFF. In nucleotides, the CDR3 is TGTGCCAGCAGCGACCTAGCAGACTCCTACAATGAGCAGTTCTTC. This chain joins TRBV9 and TRBJ2-1; D perhaps matches TRBD2 (5 bases). Trimming took off 3 bases at V and 0 bases at J, with 10 bases between the two ends. Per the germline V gene, CDR1 is SGDLS and CDR2 is YYNGEE. The CDR3 is 15 residues long.

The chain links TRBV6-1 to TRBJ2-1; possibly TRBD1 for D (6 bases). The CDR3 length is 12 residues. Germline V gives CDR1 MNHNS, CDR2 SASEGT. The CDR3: CAGARSYNEQFF. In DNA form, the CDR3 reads TGTGCGGGGGCGAGGTCCTACAATGAGCAGTTCTTC.

CDR3 loop: CASSSQGDNQPQHF. In DNA form, the CDR3 reads TGTGCCAGCAGCTCACAGGGGGACAATCAGCCCCAGCATTTT. The chain is built from TRBV7-9 and TRBJ1-5; 8 nucleotides agree with TRBD1. This CDR3 contains 14 residues. V lost 4 bases to trimming and J lost 3 bases; unmatched junction nucleotides: 2. Germline V gene sequence: CDR1 SEHNR, CDR2 FQNEAQ (reference sequence).

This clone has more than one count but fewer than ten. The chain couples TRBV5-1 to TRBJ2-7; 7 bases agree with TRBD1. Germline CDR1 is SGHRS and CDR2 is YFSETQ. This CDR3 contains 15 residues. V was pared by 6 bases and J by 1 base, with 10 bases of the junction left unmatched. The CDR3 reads CASKRTLTGSYEQYF. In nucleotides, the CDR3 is TGCGCCAGCAAAAGAACTCTGACAGGGTCCTACGAGCAGTACTTC.

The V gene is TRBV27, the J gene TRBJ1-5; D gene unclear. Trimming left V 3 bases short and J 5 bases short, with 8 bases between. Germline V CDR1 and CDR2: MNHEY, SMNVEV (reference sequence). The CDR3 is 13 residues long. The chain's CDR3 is CASSFSGYQPQHF. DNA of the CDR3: TGTGCCAGCAGTTTTTCGGGGTATCAGCCCCAGCATTTT.

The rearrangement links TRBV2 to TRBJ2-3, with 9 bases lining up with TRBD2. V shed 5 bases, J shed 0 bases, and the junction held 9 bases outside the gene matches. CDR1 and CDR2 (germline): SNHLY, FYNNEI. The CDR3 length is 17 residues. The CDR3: CASSYLAGSSSTDTQYF. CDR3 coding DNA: TGTGCCAGCAGTTATCTAGCGGGGAGCTCTAGCACAGATACGCAGTATTTT. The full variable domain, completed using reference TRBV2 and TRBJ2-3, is EPEVTQTPSHQVTQMGQEVILRCVPISNHLYFYWYRQILGQKVEFLVSFYNNEISEKSEIFDDQFSVERPDGSNFTLKIRSTKLEDSAMYFCASSYLAGSSSTDTQYFGPGTRLTVL.

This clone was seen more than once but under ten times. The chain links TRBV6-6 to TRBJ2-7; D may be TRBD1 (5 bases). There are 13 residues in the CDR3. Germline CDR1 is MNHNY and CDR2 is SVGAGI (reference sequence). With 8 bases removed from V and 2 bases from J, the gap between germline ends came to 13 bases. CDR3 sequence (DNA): TGTGCCAGCGGCAGGGCGCCTACCTACGAGCAGTACTTC. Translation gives CASGRAPTYEQYF.

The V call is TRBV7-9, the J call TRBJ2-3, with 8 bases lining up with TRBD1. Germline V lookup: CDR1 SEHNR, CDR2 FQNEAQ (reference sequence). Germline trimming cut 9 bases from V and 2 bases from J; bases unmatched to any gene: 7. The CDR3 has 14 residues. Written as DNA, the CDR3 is TGTGCCAGTGTGGACAGGGTTAACACAGATACGCAGTATTTT. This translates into CASVDRVNTDTQYF.

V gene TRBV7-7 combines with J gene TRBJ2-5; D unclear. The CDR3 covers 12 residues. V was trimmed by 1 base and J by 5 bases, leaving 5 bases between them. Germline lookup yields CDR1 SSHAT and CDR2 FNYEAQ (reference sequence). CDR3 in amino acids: CASSLDSETQYF. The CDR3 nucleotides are TGTGCCAGCAGCTTAGATAGTGAGACCCAGTACTTC.

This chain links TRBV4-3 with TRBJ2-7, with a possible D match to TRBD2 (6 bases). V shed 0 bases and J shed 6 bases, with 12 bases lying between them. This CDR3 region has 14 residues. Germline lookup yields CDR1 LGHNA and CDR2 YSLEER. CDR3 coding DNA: TGCGCCAGCAGCCAAGAAGGCCAGGGAGGCGAGCAGTACTTC. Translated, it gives CASSQEGQGGEQYF.

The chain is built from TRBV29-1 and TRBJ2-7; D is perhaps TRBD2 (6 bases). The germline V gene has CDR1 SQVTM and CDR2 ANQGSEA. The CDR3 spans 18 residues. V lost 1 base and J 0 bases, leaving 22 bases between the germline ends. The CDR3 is CSVEGLQDGLKSSYEQYF. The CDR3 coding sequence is TGCAGCGTTGAAGGATTACAGGATGGACTAAAAAGCTCCTACGAGCAGTACTTC.

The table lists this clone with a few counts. In DNA form, the CDR3 reads TGTGCCAGCAGGGGGGGACAGGGGGCTAATCAGCCCCAGCATTTT. It encodes CASRGGQGANQPQHF. This chain joins TRBV6-5 and TRBJ1-5; 12 bases are a match to TRBD1. In germline, CDR1 is MNHEY, CDR2 SVGAGI. With V trimmed by 6 bases and J by 4 bases, 4 bases remained unmatched. CDR3 length: 15 amino acids.

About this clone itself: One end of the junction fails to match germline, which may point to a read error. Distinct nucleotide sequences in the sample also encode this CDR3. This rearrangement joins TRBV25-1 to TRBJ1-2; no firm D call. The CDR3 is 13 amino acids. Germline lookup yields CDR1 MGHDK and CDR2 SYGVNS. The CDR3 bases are TGTGCCAGCAGTGCTCCTCGTGGGAGTGGCTACACTTTC. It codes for CASSAPRGSGYTF.

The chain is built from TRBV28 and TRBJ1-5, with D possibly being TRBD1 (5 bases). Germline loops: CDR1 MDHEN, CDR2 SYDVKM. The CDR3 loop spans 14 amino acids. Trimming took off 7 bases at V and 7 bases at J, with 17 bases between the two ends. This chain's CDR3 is CASTLGRGWQPQHF. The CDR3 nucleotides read TGTGCCAGCACCTTGGGGAGGGGATGGCAGCCCCAGCATTTT.

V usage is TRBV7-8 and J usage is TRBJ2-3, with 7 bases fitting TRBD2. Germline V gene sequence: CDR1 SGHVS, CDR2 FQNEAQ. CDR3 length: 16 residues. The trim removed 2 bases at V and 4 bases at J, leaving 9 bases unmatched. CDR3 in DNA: TGTGCCAGCAGCTTACTAGTTACAGCGGGATCAGATACGCAGTATTTT. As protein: CASSLLVTAGSDTQYF.

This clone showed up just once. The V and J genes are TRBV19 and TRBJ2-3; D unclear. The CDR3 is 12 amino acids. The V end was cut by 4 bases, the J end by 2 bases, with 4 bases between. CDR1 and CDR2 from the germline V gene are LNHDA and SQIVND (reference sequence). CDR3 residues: CASSTLTDTQYF. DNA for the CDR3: TGTGCCAGTAGTACCCTCACAGATACGCAGTATTTT. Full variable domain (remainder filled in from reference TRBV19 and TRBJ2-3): DGGITQSPKYLFRKEGQNVTLSCEQNLNHDAMYWYRQDPGQGLRLIYYSQIVNDFQKGDIAEGYSVSREKKESFPLTVTSAQKNPTAFYLCASSTLTDTQYFGPGTRLTVL.

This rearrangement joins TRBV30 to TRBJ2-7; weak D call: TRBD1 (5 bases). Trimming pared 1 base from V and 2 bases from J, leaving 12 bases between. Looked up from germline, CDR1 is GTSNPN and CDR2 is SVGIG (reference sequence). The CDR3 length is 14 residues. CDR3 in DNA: TGTGCCTGGAGTGGGTGGACACCTCCCTACGAGCAGTACTTC. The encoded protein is CAWSGWTPPYEQYF. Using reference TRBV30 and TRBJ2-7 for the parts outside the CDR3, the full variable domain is SQTIHQWPATLVQPVGSPLSLECTVEGTSNPNLYWYRQAAGRGLQLLFYSVGIGQISSEVPQNLSASRPQDRQFILSSKKLLLSDSGFYLCAWSGWTPPYEQYFGPGTRLTVT.

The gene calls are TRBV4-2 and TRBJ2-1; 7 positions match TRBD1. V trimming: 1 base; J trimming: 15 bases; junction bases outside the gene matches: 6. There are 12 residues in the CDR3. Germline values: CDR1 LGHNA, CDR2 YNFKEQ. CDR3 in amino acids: CASSQGTGRRFF. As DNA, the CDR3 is TGTGCCAGCAGCCAAGGGACAGGCCGTCGGTTCTTC.

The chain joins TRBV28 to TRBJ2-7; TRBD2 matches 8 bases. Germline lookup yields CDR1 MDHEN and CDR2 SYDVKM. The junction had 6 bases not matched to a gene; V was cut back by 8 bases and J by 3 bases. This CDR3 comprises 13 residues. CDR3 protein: CASQALAGYEQYF. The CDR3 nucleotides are TGTGCCAGCCAAGCTCTAGCGGGCTACGAGCAGTACTTC. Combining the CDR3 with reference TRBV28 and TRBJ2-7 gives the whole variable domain DVKVTQSSRYLVKRTGEKVFLECVQDMDHENMFWYRQDPGLGLRLIYFSYDVKMKEKGDIPEGYSVSREKKERFSLILESASTNQTSMYLCASQALAGYEQYFGPGTRLTVT.

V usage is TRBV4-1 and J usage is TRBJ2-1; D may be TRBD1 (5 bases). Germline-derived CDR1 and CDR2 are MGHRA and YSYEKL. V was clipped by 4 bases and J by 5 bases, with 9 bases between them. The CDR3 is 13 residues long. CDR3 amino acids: CASSLGRDNEQFF. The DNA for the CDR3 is TGCGCCAGCAGCCTAGGCAGGGACAATGAGCAGTTCTTC.

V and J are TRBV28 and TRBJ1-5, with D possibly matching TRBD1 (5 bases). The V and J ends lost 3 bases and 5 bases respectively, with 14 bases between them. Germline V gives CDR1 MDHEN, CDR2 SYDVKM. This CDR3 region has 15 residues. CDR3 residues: CASSFGRGGDQPQHF. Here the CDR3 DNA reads TGTGCCAGCAGTTTTGGAAGGGGAGGGGATCAGCCCCAGCATTTT.

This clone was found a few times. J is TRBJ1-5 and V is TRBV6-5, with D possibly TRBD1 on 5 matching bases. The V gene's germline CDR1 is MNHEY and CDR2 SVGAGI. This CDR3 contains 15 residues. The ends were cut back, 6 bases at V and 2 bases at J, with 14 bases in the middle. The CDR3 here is CASRGLGGGNQPQHF. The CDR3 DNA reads TGTGCCAGCAGGGGATTGGGGGGGGGCAATCAGCCCCAGCATTTT.